This is a list of T cell receptor beta chains from one sample in a study of control samples from healthy donors and cancer patients. TCRdb keeps only in-frame clones here, not all; method: immunoSEQ multiplex PCR. The profile shows about 180,000 clones, around 87% of them singletons. Sequencing was performed on blood. These receptors originate from a woman aged 45-65 years in good health. Both conserved end residues are part of each CDR3. D genes are given only for firm matches. The size of a clone is reported for some rows only, either as once, few or many, or as a class for expanded clones.

- TRBD2 TRBJ2-7 TRBV5-4 TGTGCCAGCAGCTTGGCCGTGCGGGAGGCGCTGAACCTCTCCTACGAGCAGTACTTC CASSLAVREALNLSYEQYF
many - TRBJ2-7 TRBV18 TGTGCCAGCTCATCGACCTCCTACGAGCAGTACTTC CASSSTSYEQYF
- TRBD1 TRBJ2-5 TRBV5-6 TGTGCCAGCAGCCTTTGGGACAGGCTAGAGACCCAGTACTTC CASSLWDRLETQYF
- - TRBJ1-5 TRBV15 TGTGCCACCAGCCTCAACATCATGCAGGGCACGGCTCAGCATTTT CATSLNIMQGTAQHF
- - TRBJ1-3 TRBV18 TGTGCCAGCTCACCGAAGGCCGACTCTGGAAACACCATATATTTT CASSPKADSGNTIYF
- - TRBJ2-1 TRBV11-2 TGTGCCAGCAGCTTAGAGGTACGCAATGAGCAGTTCTTC CASSLEVRNEQFF
- TRBD1 TRBJ2-5 TRBV11-1 TGTGCCAGCAGCCCTCGACAGGGAAGAGAGACCCAGTACTTC CASSPRQGRETQYF
- - TRBJ2-5 TRBV9 TGTGCCAGCAGCGTAGGTATAGATGAGACCCAGTACTTC CASSVGIDETQYF
- TRBD2 TRBJ2-1 TRBV9 TGTGCCAGCGGTCATCCGGGACTAGCTGTCTTC CASGHPGLAVF
- TRBD1 TRBJ1-2 TRBV10-3 TGTGCCATCAGTGAGTCCCTTCCGGGGACAGGTTCTAACTATGGCTACACCTTC CAISESLPGTGSNYGYTF
once - TRBJ1-1 TRBV5-1 TGCGCCAGCAGCGTGAGCGGTCCGAACACTGAAGCTTTCTTT CASSVSGPNTEAFF
- - TRBJ2-7 TRBV28 TGTGCCAGCAGTCAGTCCACATCCTACGAGCAGTACTTC CASSQSTSYEQYF
once - TRBJ2-5 TRBV19 TGTGCCAGTAGTGTTGGTGGGACACTAGAAGAGACCCAGTACTTC CASSVGGTLEETQYF
- TRBD1 TRBJ1-5 TRBV6-1 TGTGCCAGCAGTGACGGACAGGGGGTAGGTCAGCCCCAGCATTTT CASSDGQGVGQPQHF
- - TRBJ1-3 TRBV30 TGTGCCTGGACAGGAGGAAACACCATATATTTT CAWTGGNTIYF
few - TRBJ2-1 TRBV4-2 TGTGCCAGCAGCCAAGATAACGACGTCGAGCAGTTCTTC CASSQDNDVEQFF
- - TRBJ2-7 TRBV29-1 TGCAGCGTTGGCCCCTCGCCATCGACCGAGCAGTACTTC CSVGPSPSTEQYF
- - TRBJ2-5 TRBV11-1 TGTGCCAGCAGCTTAGCTGGGTTCGGCTCGGACTACCTGATGAGGACCCAGTACTTC CASSLAGFGSDYLMRTQYF
- - TRBJ1-3 TRBV9 TGTGCCAGCAGCGCTGGGGAGGGGGGAAACACCATATATTTT CASSAGEGGNTIYF
- - TRBJ2-6 TRBV7-9 TGTGCCAGCAGCTTGGATACAGCTGGGGCCAACGTCCTGACTTTC CASSLDTAGANVLTF
- TRBD1 TRBJ2-3 TRBV18 TGTGCCAGCTCACCACGGACAGGGCATGATACGCAGTATTTT CASSPRTGHDTQYF
- - TRBJ1-1 TRBV3-1/TRBV3-2 TGTGCCAGCAGCCAAGTCGCGGGGAACACTGAAGCTTTCTTT CASSQVAGNTEAFF
once - TRBJ1-1 TRBV18 TGTGCCAGCTCACCACAGGACGGGCGGGGTGCTTTCTTT CASSPQDGRGAFF
- - TRBJ1-2 TRBV7-2 TGTGCCAGCAGCTCGGACAGTGATGGTGGCTACACCTTC CASSSDSDGGYTF
- - TRBJ1-1 TRBV7-2 TGTGCCAGCAGCTTCGTCGGCGGGGCGAGAGGGACTGAAGCTTTCTTT CASSFVGGARGTEAFF
- - TRBJ1-2 TRBV6-2/TRBV6-3 TGTGCCAGCAGTGACCCCCCGTCTGCTGAGACCTTC CASSDPPSAETF